This is a list of T cell receptor beta chains from one sample in a study of PD-1 blockade in mismatch repair-deficient tumors. Clones were read by immunoSEQ multiplex PCR, and TCRdb kept only the in-frame ones, dropping some. The sample carries 40,000 or so clones, around 80% recorded once. The sequencing used PBMCs, collected roughly 39 weeks after starting pembrolizumab. The receptors come from an adult with mismatch repair-deficient cancer. The CDR3 runs from the conserved cysteine through the conserved F or W. D genes are given only for firm matches. Rows give clone size only sometimes, using once, few, many, or a class for an expanded clone.

NA	NA	TRBV2	TRBJ2-5	CASSVSFQETQYF	TGTGCCAGCAGTGTGAGCTTCCAAGAGACCCAGTACTTC
TRBD2	NA	TRBV5-1	TRBJ2-7	CASSRTTQGAGGSYEQYF	TGCGCCAGCAGCCGGACGACTCAGGGCGCGGGAGGTTCCTACGAGCAGTACTTC
NA	once	TRBV9	TRBJ2-1	CASSVDAGYSYNEQFF	TGTGCCAGCAGCGTAGATGCGGGATACTCCTACAATGAGCAGTTCTTC
NA	NA	TRBV6-5	TRBJ1-3	CASSLTASGNTIYF	TGTGCCAGCAGCCTCACTGCCTCTGGAAACACCATATATTTT
TRBD1	few	TRBV6-4	TRBJ2-1	CASSDGAGGYNEQFF	TGTGCCAGCAGTGACGGGGCAGGGGGCTACAATGAGCAGTTCTTC
NA	NA	TRBV4-2	TRBJ1-1	CASSQPGITEAFF	TGTGCCAGCAGCCAACCAGGAATCACTGAAGCTTTCTTT
NA	NA	TRBV13	TRBJ2-1	CASSGTEGEQDYNEQFF	TGTGCCAGCAGCGGAACTGAGGGGGAGCAGGACTACAATGAGCAGTTCTTC
NA	once	TRBV13	TRBJ2-6	CASSPDSSGANVLTF	TGTGCCAGCAGCCCGGACTCCTCTGGGGCCAACGTCCTGACTTTC
TRBD2	NA	TRBV28	TRBJ2-2	CASIVSGINAGELFF	TGTGCCAGCATTGTAAGCGGGATAAACGCCGGGGAGCTGTTTTTT
NA	NA	TRBV6-5	TRBJ2-7	CASSYSPQGGYEQYF	TGTGCCAGCAGTTACTCCCCACAGGGCGGTTACGAGCAGTACTTC
NA	NA	TRBV28	TRBJ2-1	CASSLVNNEQFF	TGTGCCAGCAGTTTAGTTAACAATGAGCAGTTCTTC
TRBD1	once	TRBV19	TRBJ1-6	CASSIEVAGQGNSPLHF	TGTGCCAGTAGTATAGAGGTAGCGGGACAGGGCAATTCACCCCTCCACTTT
TRBD1	NA	TRBV11-1	TRBJ2-2	CASSSVVGQGYTGELFF	TGTGCCAGCAGCTCGGTAGTGGGACAGGGGTACACCGGGGAGCTGTTTTTT
TRBD1	NA	TRBV6-5	TRBJ2-1	CASSLGTGYNEQFF	TGTGCCAGCAGTCTAGGGACAGGGTACAATGAGCAGTTCTTC